Below, 6 T cell receptor beta chains from the same sample are listed, as sequenced in a study of control samples from healthy donors and cancer patients. Using immunoSEQ multiplex PCR, the repertoire was profiled, and TCRdb retains in-frame clones only, with some absent. Of 100,000 to 150,000 clones in the sample, around 90% were seen once. Sequencing was done on a sample of blood. All receptors come from a man aged 18 to 29 in good health.

This chain links TRBV5-1 with TRBJ1-1; TRBD1 agrees at 7 bases. With V trimmed by 2 bases and J by 0 bases, 10 bases remained unmatched. CDR3 size: 17 residues. Germline V gives CDR1 SGHRS, CDR2 YFSETQ. The CDR3 DNA is TGCGCCAGCAGCTTAGGTACCTCAGGGGGAATGAACACTGAAGCTTTCTTT. Residues: CASSLGTSGGMNTEAFF. The variable domain in full, completed from reference TRBV5-1 and TRBJ1-1, reads KAGVTQTPRYLIKTRGQQVTLSCSPISGHRSVSWYQQTPGQGLQFLFEYFSETQRNKGNFPGRFSGRQFSNSRSEMNVSTLELGDSALYLCASSLGTSGGMNTEAFFGQGTRLTVV.

The chain uses TRBV10-3 and TRBJ2-1, with 9 bases fitting TRBD1. Trimming at V came to 0 bases and at J to 14 bases, leaving 5 bases not matched to a gene. Germline lookup yields CDR1 ENHRY and CDR2 SYGVKD. CDR3 length: 13 amino acids. The CDR3 spells CAISESGQGREFF. The CDR3 DNA is TGTGCCATCAGTGAGTCCGGACAGGGGAGGGAGTTCTTC.

CDR3 bases: TGCGCCAGCAGCCAAGTCGACAGCGTAGCCAAAAACATTCAGTACTTC. Translated, it gives CASSQVDSVAKNIQYF. The chain uses TRBV4-3 and TRBJ2-4; possibly TRBD1 for D (5 bases). The CDR3 has 16 residues. The germline V gene has CDR1 LGHNA and CDR2 YSLEER. V lost 1 base and J 0 bases, leaving 10 bases between the germline ends.

This clone was recorded a few times. The gene calls are TRBV3-1 (or the pseudogene TRBV3-2) and TRBJ2-5; 13 bases match TRBD2. This CDR3 contains 15 residues. CDR1 is LGHDT and CDR2 is YNNKEL in the germline V gene (reference sequence). J gave up 4 bases and V 4 bases, and 3 bases lay outside the gene matches. The CDR3: CASSRTSGSGETQYF. The CDR3, as DNA: TGTGCCAGCAGCCGGACTAGCGGGAGTGGAGAGACCCAGTACTTC.

The rearrangement joins TRBV7-3 to TRBJ2-2, with D perhaps matching TRBD1 (5 bases). From germline, CDR1 is SGHTA and CDR2 FQGTGA. CDR3 length: 17 amino acids. The ends were cut back, 1 base at V and 6 bases at J, with 18 bases in the middle. CDR3 region: CASSLNAGWGAAGELFF. Written as DNA, the CDR3 is TGTGCCAGCAGCTTAAACGCCGGGTGGGGCGCTGCCGGGGAGCTGTTTTTT.

CDR3 loop: CATRDGTTAEKLFF. DNA of the CDR3: TGTGCCACCAGGGACGGGACTACCGCTGAAAAACTGTTTTTT. The V call is TRBV7-6, the J call TRBJ1-4; the D gene is possibly TRBD1 (5 bases). V was clipped by 10 bases and J by 7 bases, with 19 bases between them. In germline, CDR1 is SGHVS, CDR2 FNYEAQ. This CDR3 has 14 amino acids.